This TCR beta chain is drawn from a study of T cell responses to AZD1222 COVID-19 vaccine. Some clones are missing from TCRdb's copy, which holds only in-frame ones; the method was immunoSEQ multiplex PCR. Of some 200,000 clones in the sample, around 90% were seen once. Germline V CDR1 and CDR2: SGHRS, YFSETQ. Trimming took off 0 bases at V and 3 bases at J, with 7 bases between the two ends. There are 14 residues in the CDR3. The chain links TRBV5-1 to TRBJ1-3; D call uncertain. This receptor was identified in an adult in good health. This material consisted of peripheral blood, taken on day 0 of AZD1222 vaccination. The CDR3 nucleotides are TGCGCCAGCAGCTTGGAGTCAGTTGGAAACACCATATATTTT. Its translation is CASSLESVGNTIYF.